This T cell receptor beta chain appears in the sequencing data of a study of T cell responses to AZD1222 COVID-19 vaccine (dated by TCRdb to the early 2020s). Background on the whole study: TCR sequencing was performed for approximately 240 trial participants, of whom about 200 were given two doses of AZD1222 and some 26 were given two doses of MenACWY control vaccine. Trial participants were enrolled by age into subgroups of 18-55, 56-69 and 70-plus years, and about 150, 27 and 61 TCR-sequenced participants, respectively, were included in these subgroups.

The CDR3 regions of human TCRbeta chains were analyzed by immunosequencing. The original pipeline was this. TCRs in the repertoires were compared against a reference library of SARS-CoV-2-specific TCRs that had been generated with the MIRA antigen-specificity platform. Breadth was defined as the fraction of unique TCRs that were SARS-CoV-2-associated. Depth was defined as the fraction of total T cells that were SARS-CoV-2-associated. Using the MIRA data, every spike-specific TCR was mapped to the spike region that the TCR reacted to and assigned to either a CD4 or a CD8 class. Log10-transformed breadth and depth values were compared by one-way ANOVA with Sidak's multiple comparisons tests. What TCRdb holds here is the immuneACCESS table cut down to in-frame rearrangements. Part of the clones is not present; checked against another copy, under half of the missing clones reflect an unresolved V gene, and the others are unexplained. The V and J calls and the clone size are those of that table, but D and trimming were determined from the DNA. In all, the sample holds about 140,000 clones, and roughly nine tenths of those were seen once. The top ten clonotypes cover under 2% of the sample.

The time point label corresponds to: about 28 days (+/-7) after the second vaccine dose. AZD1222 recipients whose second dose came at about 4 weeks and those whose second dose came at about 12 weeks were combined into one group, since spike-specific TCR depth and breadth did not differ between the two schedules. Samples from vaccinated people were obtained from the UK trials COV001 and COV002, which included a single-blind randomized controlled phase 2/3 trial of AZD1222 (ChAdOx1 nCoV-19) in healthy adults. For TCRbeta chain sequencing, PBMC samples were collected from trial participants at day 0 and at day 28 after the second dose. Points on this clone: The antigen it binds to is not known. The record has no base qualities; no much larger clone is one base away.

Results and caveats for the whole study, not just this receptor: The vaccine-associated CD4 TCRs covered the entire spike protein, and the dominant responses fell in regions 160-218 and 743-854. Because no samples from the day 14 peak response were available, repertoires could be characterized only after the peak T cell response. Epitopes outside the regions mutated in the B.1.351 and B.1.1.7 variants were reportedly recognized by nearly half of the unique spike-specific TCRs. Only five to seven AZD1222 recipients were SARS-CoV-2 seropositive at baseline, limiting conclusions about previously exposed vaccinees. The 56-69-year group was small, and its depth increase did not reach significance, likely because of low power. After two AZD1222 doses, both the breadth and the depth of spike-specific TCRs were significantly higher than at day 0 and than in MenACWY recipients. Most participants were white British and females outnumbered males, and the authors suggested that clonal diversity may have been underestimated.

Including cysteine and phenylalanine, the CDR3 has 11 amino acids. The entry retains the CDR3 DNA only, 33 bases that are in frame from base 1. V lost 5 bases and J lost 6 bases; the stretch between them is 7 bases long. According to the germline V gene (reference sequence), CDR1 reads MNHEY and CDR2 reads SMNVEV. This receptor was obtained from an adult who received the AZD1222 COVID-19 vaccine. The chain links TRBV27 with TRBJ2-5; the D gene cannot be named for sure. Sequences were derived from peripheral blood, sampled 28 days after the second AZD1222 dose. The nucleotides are TGTGCCAGCAGTCTTCCCAAGACCCAGTACTTC. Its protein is CASSLPKTQYF.